Below are 15 T cell receptor beta chains sequenced from a single sample in a study of OX40 agonist ivuxolimab in advanced cancers. Using immunoSEQ multiplex PCR, the repertoire was profiled, and TCRdb retains in-frame clones only, with some absent. The sample lists around 80,000 clones, approximately 89% occurring once. The sample in question was CD4+ or CD8+ T cells sorted from blood, obtained in a trial of the OX40 agonist ivuxolimab. The receptors derive from an adult with an advanced solid tumor such as melanoma, head and neck, liver or kidney cancer.

V is TRBV2 and J is TRBJ1-1, with a weak D call TRBD1 (6 bases). The length of the CDR3 is 12 residues. The germline CDR1 and CDR2 sequences are SNHLY and FYNNEI. The V gene lost 9 bases and the J gene lost 0 bases, with 8 bases spanning the gap. The CDR3 region is CASTGLNTEAFF. For the CDR3, the DNA is TGTGCCAGTACAGGGTTGAACACTGAAGCTTTCTTT.

This clone has a handful of counts. V is TRBV29-1 and J is TRBJ2-7, with 7 positions matching TRBD1. The CDR3 totals 14 residues. CDR1 is SQVTM, CDR2 ANQGSEA, per germline. Trimming removed 7 bases from V and 0 bases from J; junction bases left unmatched: 9. The CDR3 DNA reads as TGCAGCGGACAGGGCACAACCTCCTCCTACGAGCAGTACTTC. Translated, it gives CSGQGTTSSYEQYF.

The V call is TRBV19, the J call TRBJ2-3, with 15 positions matching TRBD2. With V trimmed by 0 bases and J by 6 bases, 7 bases remained unmatched. The CDR3 spans 18 residues. Germline loops: CDR1 LNHDA, CDR2 SQIVND (reference sequence). The CDR3: CASSIDRGLAGGYDTQYF. The CDR3 nucleotides read TGTGCCAGTAGTATAGATCGAGGACTAGCGGGGGGGTATGATACGCAGTATTTT.

The gene calls are TRBV7-2 and TRBJ1-1; D might be TRBD1 (6 bases). The CDR3 spans 18 residues. Germline loops: CDR1 SGHTA, CDR2 FQGNSA. Deletions cut 3 bases from V and 7 bases from J, with 27 bases between. The DNA for the CDR3 is TGTGCCAGCAGCTTCCCTACAGGGAGCTCGGGTGGGGTGGGTGAAGCTTTCTTT. Translated: CASSFPTGSSGGVGEAFF.

V is TRBV29-1 and J is TRBJ1-1; D not resolved. Germline V gives CDR1 SQVTM, CDR2 ANQGSEA. The CDR3 covers 14 residues. The V gene lost 4 bases and the J gene lost 0 bases, with 12 bases spanning the gap. The CDR3 region has the DNA TGCAGCGTTGCCCGTTCGGGGTTGAACACTGAAGCTTTCTTT. It translates to CSVARSGLNTEAFF.

This chain uses TRBV2 with TRBJ1-6; TRBD1 agrees at 8 bases. Germline V gives CDR1 SNHLY, CDR2 FYNNEI. V shed 6 bases and J 10 bases; nucleotides not matched to a gene: 5. The CDR3 is made up of 13 amino acids. The CDR3 region is CASRGTGGSPLHF. Here the CDR3 DNA reads TGTGCCAGCAGGGGGACAGGAGGATCACCCCTCCACTTT.

This clone was recorded only once. This rearrangement joins TRBV15 to TRBJ2-1; D gene uncertain. The germline gives CDR1 LNHNV, CDR2 YYDKDF (reference sequence). The V gene lost 2 bases and the J gene lost 7 bases, with 12 bases spanning the gap. CDR3 length: 14 amino acids. The CDR3 loop is CATSRQETRNEQFF. The CDR3 nucleotides are TGTGCCACCAGCAGACAAGAAACCCGGAATGAGCAGTTCTTC.

The genes are TRBV11-2 and TRBJ1-5, with TRBD1 as a possible D gene (6 bases). Germline V CDR1 and CDR2: SGHAT, FQNNGV. The germline V and J ends were trimmed by 4 bases and 0 bases, with 19 bases remaining between them. The CDR3 length is 18 residues. The CDR3 sequence: CASSWRMRGLYSNQPQHF. In DNA, the CDR3 is TGTGCCAGCAGCTGGCGCATGCGGGGGCTCTATAGCAATCAGCCCCAGCATTTT.

The chain combines TRBV4-1 with TRBJ2-1; D uncertain. Germline V gene sequence: CDR1 MGHRA, CDR2 YSYEKL. The CDR3 loop spans 14 amino acids. With 0 bases removed from V and 9 bases from J, the gap between germline ends came to 12 bases. CDR3 loop: CASSQDGSILEQFF. In DNA form, the CDR3 reads TGCGCCAGCAGCCAAGATGGTTCTATTCTTGAGCAGTTCTTC.

The rearrangement links TRBV19 to TRBJ2-5; perhaps D is TRBD1 or TRBD2 (6 bases each). V was pared by 8 bases and J by 9 bases, with 22 bases between. The CDR3 sequence is 14 residues long. Germline lookup yields CDR1 LNHDA and CDR2 SQIVND (reference sequence). CDR3 amino acids: CASRDSTEGEAQYF. In nucleotides, the CDR3 is TGTGCCAGTCGGGACTCGACGGAGGGGGAGGCCCAGTACTTC.

The gene calls are TRBV6-6 and TRBJ1-1, with a tentative D call TRBD1 (5 bases). Germline CDR1 MNHNY, CDR2 SVGAGI (reference sequence). Deletions cut 7 bases from V and 1 base from J, with 10 bases between. The CDR3 extends over 13 amino acids. Here the CDR3 DNA reads TGTGCCAGCACTAACGACAGGAACACTGAAGCTTTCTTT. Protein sequence: CASTNDRNTEAFF.

This clone came up once. The rearrangement uses TRBV6-1 and TRBJ2-1; D is undetermined. This CDR3 region has 14 residues. CDR1 and CDR2 from the germline V gene are MNHNS and SASEGT. The V end was cut by 2 bases, the J end by 3 bases, with 8 bases between. The CDR3 spells CASSESAIYNEQFF. CDR3 sequence (DNA): TGTGCCAGCAGTGAATCGGCAATCTACAATGAGCAGTTCTTC.

In the case of this clone: A much larger clone sits a single nucleotide away, making a read error possible. The chain combines TRBV2 with TRBJ1-6; D remains ambiguous. The CDR3 sequence is 12 residues long. Germline V gene lookup returns CDR1 SNHLY and CDR2 FYNNEI. The CDR3 loop is CAGSPAGSPLHF. The CDR3 region has the DNA TGTGCCGGCAGCCCAGCGGGATCACCCCTCCACTTT.

The rearrangement uses TRBV7-8 and TRBJ1-1; 8 bases are shared with TRBD1. Germline V lookup: CDR1 SGHVS, CDR2 FQNEAQ. The CDR3 has 16 residues. Trimming cost V 1 base and J 6 bases; bases outside gene matches: 10. CDR3 nucleotides: TGTGCCAGCAGCTTAGAGGCAGGGGGCACGAGCGCTGAAGCTTTCTTT. The encoded protein is CASSLEAGGTSAEAFF.

The V call is TRBV10-2, the J call TRBJ2-1; 12 bases match TRBD2. V lost 7 bases, J lost 4 bases, and 5 bases stayed unmatched. This CDR3 region has 15 residues. Germline CDR1 and CDR2: WSHSY and SAAADI. CDR3 sequence: CASTLAGGPYNEQFF. CDR3 in DNA: TGCGCCAGCACCCTAGCGGGGGGGCCTTACAATGAGCAGTTCTTC.